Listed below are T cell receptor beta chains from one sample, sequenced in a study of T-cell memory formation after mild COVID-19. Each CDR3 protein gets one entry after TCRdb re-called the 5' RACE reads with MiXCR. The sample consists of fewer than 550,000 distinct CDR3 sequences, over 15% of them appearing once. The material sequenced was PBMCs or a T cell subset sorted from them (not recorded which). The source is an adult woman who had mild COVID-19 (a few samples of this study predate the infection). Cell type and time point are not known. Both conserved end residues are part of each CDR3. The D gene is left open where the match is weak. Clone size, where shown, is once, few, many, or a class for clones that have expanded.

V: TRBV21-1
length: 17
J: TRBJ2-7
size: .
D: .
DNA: TGTGCCAGCACCAGGTTAACAGCCAGGACAGGGGGTTGCGAGCAGTACTTC
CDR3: CASTRLTARTGGCEQYF

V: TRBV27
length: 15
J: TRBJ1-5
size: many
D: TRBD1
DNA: TGTGCCAGCAGCCCAGGGACAGGGAGCAATCAGCCCCAGCATTTT
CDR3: CASSPGTGSNQPQHF

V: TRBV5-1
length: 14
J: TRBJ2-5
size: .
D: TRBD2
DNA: TGCGCCAGCAGCTTGAACGGGGGGGGAGAGACCCAGTACTTC
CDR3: CASSLNGGGETQYF

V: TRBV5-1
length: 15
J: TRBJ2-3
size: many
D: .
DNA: TGCGCCAGCAGCTTGGCAGGCAGGAGCACAGATACGCAGTATTTT
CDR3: CASSLAGRSTDTQYF

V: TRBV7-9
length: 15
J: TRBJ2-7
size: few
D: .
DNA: TGTGCCAGCAGCTTAGCGCACGGGGGCTCCTACGAGCAGTACTTC
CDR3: CASSLAHGGSYEQYF

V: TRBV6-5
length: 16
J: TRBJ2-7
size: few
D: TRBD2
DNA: TGTGCCAGCAGTTACTTGGGGGAGGGACCCTCCTACGAGCAGTACTTC
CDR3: CASSYLGEGPSYEQYF

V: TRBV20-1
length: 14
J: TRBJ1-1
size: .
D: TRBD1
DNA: TGCAGTGCTCCTCTGACAGGGTTGAACACTGAAGCTTTCTTT
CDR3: CSAPLTGLNTEAFF

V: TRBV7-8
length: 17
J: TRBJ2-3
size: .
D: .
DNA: TGTGCCAGCAGCACGCTAGCCGCGGGACAGCGCACAGATACGCAGTATTTT
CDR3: CASSTLAAGQRTDTQYF

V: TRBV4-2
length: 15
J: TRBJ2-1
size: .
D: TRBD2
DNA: TGTGCCAGCAGCCAGCCGGGAGCGGGAGGCAATGAGCAGTTCTTC
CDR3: CASSQPGAGGNEQFF

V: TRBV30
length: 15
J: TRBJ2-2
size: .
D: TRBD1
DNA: TGTGCATGGGGACAGCAGACTACGAACACCGGGGAGCTGTTTTTT
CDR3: CAWGQQTTNTGELFF

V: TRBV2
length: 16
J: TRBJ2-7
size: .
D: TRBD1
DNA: TGTGCCAGCAGTGCTAGTAGGGACAGGGGCATCAACGAGCAGTACTTC
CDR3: CASSASRDRGINEQYF

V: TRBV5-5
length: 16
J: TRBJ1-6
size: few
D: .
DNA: TGTGCCAGCAGCCCACGGGACATAGGACGGTATTCACCCCTCCACTTT
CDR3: CASSPRDIGRYSPLHF

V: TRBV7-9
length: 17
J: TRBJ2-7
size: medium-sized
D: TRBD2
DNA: TGTGCCAGCCCCCCCAGCGCCCCAGGCGGGAGCTCCTACGAGCAGTACTTC
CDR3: CASPPSAPGGSSYEQYF

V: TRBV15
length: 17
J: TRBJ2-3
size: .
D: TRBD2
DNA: TGTGCCACCAGCAGAGATGGAAATAGCGGGAGCACAGATACGCAGTATTTT
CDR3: CATSRDGNSGSTDTQYF

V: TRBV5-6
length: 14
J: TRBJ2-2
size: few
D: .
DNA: TGTGCCAGCAGCTGGACGGTAAACACCGGGGAGCTGTTTTTT
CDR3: CASSWTVNTGELFF

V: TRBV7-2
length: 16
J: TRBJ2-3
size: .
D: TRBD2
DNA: TGTGCCAGCAGCTTAGTGGGGGGGACTCCTAGGGGTACGCAGTATTTT
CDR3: CASSLVGGTPRGTQYF

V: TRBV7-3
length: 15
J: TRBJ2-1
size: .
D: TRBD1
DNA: TGTGCCAGCAGCTTAGATTACAGGGGTTTGAATGAGCAGTTCTTC
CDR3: CASSLDYRGLNEQFF

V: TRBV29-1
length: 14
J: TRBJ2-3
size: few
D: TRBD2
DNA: TGCAGCGGTCTGGCGGGAGGGCGTGGAGATACGCAGTATTTT
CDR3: CSGLAGGRGDTQYF

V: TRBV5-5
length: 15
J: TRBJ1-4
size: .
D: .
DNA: TGTGCCAGCAGCTTGTCGGGGGCGACAAGCGAAAAACTGTTTTTT
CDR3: CASSLSGATSEKLFF

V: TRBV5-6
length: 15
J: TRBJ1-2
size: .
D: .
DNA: TGTGCCAGCAGCTTGGCCTCCCCAAGGGCGTATGGCTACACCTTC
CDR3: CASSLASPRAYGYTF

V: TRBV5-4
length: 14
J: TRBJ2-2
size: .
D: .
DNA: TGTGCCAGCAGACAACAGGGTTTGGGCGGGGAGCTGTTTTTT
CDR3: CASRQQGLGGELFF

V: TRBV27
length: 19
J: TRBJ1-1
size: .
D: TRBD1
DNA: TGTGCCAGCAAGAAACGGCCACCCGGGACAGGGGGATCAGGGACTGAAGCTTTCTTT
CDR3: CASKKRPPGTGGSGTEAFF

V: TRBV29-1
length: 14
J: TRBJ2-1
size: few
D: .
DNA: TGCAGCGTTGGGTTGCAGAGCTCCTACAATGAGCAGTTCTTC
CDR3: CSVGLQSSYNEQFF

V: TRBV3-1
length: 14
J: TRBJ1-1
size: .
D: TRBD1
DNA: TGTGCCAGCAGCCCAACGGGGACAGGCACTGAAGCTTTCTTT
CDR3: CASSPTGTGTEAFF